The clone carrying this T cell receptor (beta chain) has only a few counts. Its antigen is as yet unknown. Different DNA sequences within this sample yield the same CDR3. The sample belongs to a study of beta chain features in type 1 diabetes. Study background: Analysis included more than 90 million sorted cells drawn from all samples.

The investigators reverse transcribed all of the isolated RNA, so they sequenced expressed TCRB transcripts. Samples of naive, central memory and regulatory T cells yielded a mean of about 3.5 million reads. The table came from immunoSEQ multiplex PCR; TCRdb's copy has only in-frame clones and leaves some out. Of about 250,000 clones listed, roughly 14% are singletons. With 0 bases removed from V and 1 base from J, the gap between germline ends came to 4 bases. The CDR3 has 13 amino acids. Germline V lookup: CDR1 SGHRS, CDR2 YFSETQ. Study observations and caveats: HLA influence on TCRB rearrangement stayed unresolved here.

The TCR originated in a woman aged 40 to 50 in good health. This chain connects TRBV5-1 to TRBJ1-1; D is undetermined. Sequencing input: naive CD4+ T cells from blood. CDR3 residues: CASSLDTNTEAFF. CDR3 coding DNA: TGCGCCAGCAGCTTGGACACGAACACTGAAGCTTTCTTT. Complete variable domain (other parts from reference TRBV5-1 and TRBJ1-1): KAGVTQTPRYLIKTRGQQVTLSCSPISGHRSVSWYQQTPGQGLQFLFEYFSETQRNKGNFPGRFSGRQFSNSRSEMNVSTLELGDSALYLCASSLDTNTEAFFGQGTRLTVV.